This entry lists 2 T cell receptor beta chains sequenced from one sample in a study of PD-1 blockade in classical Hodgkin lymphoma. The table came from immunoSEQ multiplex PCR; TCRdb's copy has only in-frame clones and leaves some out. The sample includes approximately 19,000 clones, about 87% of them seen just once. Stated time point: cycle 4 day 1 (C4D1), after less than 7 weeks of nivolumab. All trial patients relapsed after autologous stem cell transplantation. Magnetic negative selection of thawed PBMCs yielded the CD8+ T cells. The sample was CD8+ T cells from blood, taken before the fourth cycle of nivolumab. The receptors were sampled from a human donor with classical Hodgkin lymphoma.

This rearrangement joins TRBV27 to TRBJ2-3, with 10 bases fitting TRBD2. With V trimmed by 2 bases and J by 2 bases, 10 bases remained unmatched. This CDR3 region has 18 residues. Germline V lookup: CDR1 MNHEY, CDR2 SMNVEV (reference sequence). CDR3 loop: CASSLVVGLAGDTDTQYF. CDR3 nucleotides: TGTGCCAGCAGTTTAGTAGTTGGGCTAGCGGGAGACACAGATACGCAGTATTTT.

This chain links TRBV19 with TRBJ2-7, with TRBD1 matching 8 bases. J gave up 7 bases and V 9 bases, and 11 bases lay outside the gene matches. This CDR3 comprises 13 residues. Germline CDR1 and CDR2: LNHDA and SQIVND (reference sequence). Here the CDR3 DNA reads TGTGCCAGCCGGCCTCGGGACAGGAATGAGCAGTACTTC. It codes for CASRPRDRNEQYF.